This T cell receptor beta chain was sequenced during a study of shared clonotypes between healthy human individuals. Every subset's genomic DNA went evenly onto several immunoSEQ plates. Repertoires were generated with immunoSEQ multiplex PCR, while TCRdb's copy carries only in-frame clones and drops some. Of 100,000 to 120,000 clones in the sample, around two thirds were seen once. The CDR3 covers 16 residues. V gave up 5 bases and J gave up 4 bases, with 20 bases separating them. Germline V lookup: CDR1 PRHDT, CDR2 FYEKMQ (reference sequence). Material: memory CD8+ T cells sorted from blood. Regarding subset: CD45RO+ cells pooled with CCR7-negative TemRA cells. The chain uses TRBV13 and TRBJ1-2, with a possible D match to TRBD1 (6 bases). This TCR was recovered from a woman aged 25 to 39 in good health. The CDR3 sequence: CASSQRAGARVYGYTF. CDR3 nucleotide sequence: TGTGCCAGCAGCCAAAGGGCAGGGGCCAGGGTCTATGGCTACACCTTC.